A selection of T cell receptor beta chains follows, all from one sample in a study of cytomegalovirus exposure and HLA in healthy donors. Only in-frame clones appear in the TCRdb table, and some are missing; sequencing was by immunoSEQ multiplex PCR. The top ten hold 5% to 7.5% of the sample, which has 150,000 to 190,000 clones, 65% to 90% seen once. What was sequenced was PBMCs. These receptors came from a woman in her 50s in good health and CMV-seropositive. Each CDR3 is given with its conserved first and last residue. The order of the fields is J gene, clone size, V gene, D gene, CDR3 DNA, CDR3 protein. The D gene is left open where the match is weak. Where a row states a size, it is once, few, many or the class of an expanded clone; other rows omit it.

>TRBJ2-2|.|TRBV9|TRBD2
TGTGCCAGCAGCGTAGTAGCGGGGGGTGGAACCGGGGAGCTGTTTTTT
CASSVVAGGGTGELFF
>TRBJ1-2|few|TRBV7-9|.
TGTGCCAGCAGCTTCGGTGAGGGCTACACCTTC
CASSFGEGYTF
>TRBJ2-7|.|TRBV6-1|.
TGTGCCAGCAGTACGTCCGGGAGCAGGCTCTACGAGCAGTACTTC
CASSTSGSRLYEQYF
>TRBJ1-6|.|TRBV7-9|.
TGTGCCAGCAGCTTAGGGGGCAGGAGCTCCTATAATTCACCCCTCCACTTT
CASSLGGRSSYNSPLHF
>TRBJ1-1|.|TRBV4-3|.
TGCGCCAGCAGCCAAGATCCTCAGGGTGCCGCTGAAGCTTTCTTT
CASSQDPQGAAEAFF
>TRBJ2-7|.|TRBV10-3|.
TGTGCCATCAGTGAGTCGGATAGCTCGAACTCCTACGAGCAGTACTTC
CAISESDSSNSYEQYF
>TRBJ1-5|.|TRBV28|.
TGTGCCAGCAGGTCACAGGGTAATCAGCCCCAGCATTTT
CASRSQGNQPQHF
>TRBJ2-2|.|TRBV7-9|.
TGTGCCAGCAGCTTAAGGACAGCTAGTTGGAGTCACACCGGGGAGCTGTTTTTT
CASSLRTASWSHTGELFF
>TRBJ2-7|.|TRBV18|.
TGTGCCAGCTCACCACCGGGCAGCCAGTACGAGCAGTACTTC
CASSPPGSQYEQYF
>TRBJ2-7|.|TRBV2|.
TGTGCCAGCAGTGGACACCACTACGAGCAGTACTTC
CASSGHHYEQYF
>TRBJ1-2|.|TRBV9|.
TGTGCCAGCAGCGCGGGGGTCGAGCCCTTTCTTAACTATGGCTACACCTTC
CASSAGVEPFLNYGYTF
>TRBJ2-3|.|TRBV6-1|.
TGTGCCAGCAGTGAATCCCCAGGCACAGATACGCAGTATTTT
CASSESPGTDTQYF
>TRBJ2-3|once|TRBV9|TRBD2
TGTGCCAGCAGCGTAGGGGTAGCGGGGACCACAGATACGCAGTATTTT
CASSVGVAGTTDTQYF
>TRBJ2-6|few|TRBV11-2|.
TGTGCCAGCAGCTTAGATCTCAGGCCCTCTGGGGCCAACGTCCTGACTTTC
CASSLDLRPSGANVLTF
>TRBJ2-3|.|TRBV7-2|TRBD1
TGTGCCAGCAGCTCCGGGACAGGGTGGGATACGCAGTATTTT
CASSSGTGWDTQYF
>TRBJ2-1|.|TRBV29-1|TRBD2
TGCAGCGTCAATAGCGGGGCCAATGAGCAGTTCTTC
CSVNSGANEQFF
>TRBJ2-2|.|TRBV5-1|.
TGCGCCAGCAGCTCGGACTCCTCGGCGGGCGGGGAGCTGTTTTTT
CASSSDSSAGGELFF
>TRBJ1-2|once|TRBV6-6|TRBD1
TGTGCCAGCAGTCTCACCGGGACAGGCTATGGCTACACCTTC
CASSLTGTGYGYTF
>TRBJ1-6|once|TRBV11-2|.
TGTGCCAGCAGCTTAGGTCAACAGGGATCCCTCCACTTT
CASSLGQQGSLHF
>TRBJ2-7|.|TRBV6-1|.
TGTGCCAGCAGTGAACGCACAGGACCCCTCTACGAGCAGTACTTC
CASSERTGPLYEQYF
>TRBJ2-7|.|TRBV27|.
TGTGCCAGCTCTTCGGGCTCCTACGAGCAGTACTTC
CASSSGSYEQYF
>TRBJ2-1|few|TRBV6-1|TRBD2
TGTGCCAGCATGGTGGCGGGGGGAAGGAATGAGCAGTTCTTC
CASMVAGGRNEQFF
>TRBJ2-3|.|TRBV2|TRBD2
TGTGCCAGCAGTGAAACGAGCGGGGGGGCCAACGCAGATACGCAGTATTTT
CASSETSGGANADTQYF
>TRBJ1-1|.|TRBV12-2|.
TGTGCAAGTCGCTTAGCCCTCGCGGTGAACACTGAAGCTTTCTTT
CASRLALAVNTEAFF
>TRBJ2-1|.|TRBV9|TRBD2
TGTGCCAGCAGCGTCGGACTAGCGGGGGGAAGCTCCTACAATGAGCAGTTCTTC
CASSVGLAGGSSYNEQFF
>TRBJ2-7|.|TRBV6-5|TRBD1
TGTGCCAGCAGAGATGGACAGGGGATCTCCTACGAGCAGTACTTC
CASRDGQGISYEQYF
>TRBJ2-7|.|TRBV6-6|TRBD1
TGTGCCAGCAGTAACGGACAGGCCTACGAGCAGTACTTC
CASSNGQAYEQYF
>TRBJ1-5|.|TRBV6-6|TRBD1
TGTGCCAGCAGTCCCCGGGACAGGGGATATCAGCCCCAGCATTTT
CASSPRDRGYQPQHF
>TRBJ2-7|once|TRBV9|.
TGTGCCAGCAGCGTATCGAGGGCTCCTGTCCCCTACGAGCAGTACTTC
CASSVSRAPVPYEQYF
>TRBJ1-1|.|TRBV2|.
TGTGCCAGCATATTATGGGAGTTGAACACTGAAGCTTTCTTT
CASILWELNTEAFF
>TRBJ2-7|.|TRBV19|TRBD1
TGTGCCAGTAGTCCCGGACAGGCGAGCTACGAGCAGTACTTC
CASSPGQASYEQYF
>TRBJ2-1|.|TRBV7-2|TRBD2
TGTGCCAGCAGCTCACCAACGGGTCGGGGGGGAACATACAATGAGCAGTTCTTC
CASSSPTGRGGTYNEQFF
>TRBJ1-3|.|TRBV5-6|.
TGTGCCAGCAGCTCCACAGGGACTGGAAACACCATATATTTT
CASSSTGTGNTIYF
>TRBJ1-1|.|TRBV5-8|.
TGTGCCAGCAGCTTGGTGGGCAAAATGAACACTGAAGCTTTCTTT
CASSLVGKMNTEAFF
>TRBJ2-3|.|TRBV5-4|.
TGTGCCAGCAGCTTGCGAGAGGGTTCAGATACGCAGTATTTT
CASSLREGSDTQYF
>TRBJ1-2|.|TRBV2|.
TGTGCCAGCAGTGAACAGGCAGCTAACTATGGCTACACCTTC
CASSEQAANYGYTF
>TRBJ2-1|.|TRBV5-1|.
TGCGCCAGCAGCTCCCAGGGGGGCGGCCCTACCTACAATGAGCAGTTCTTC
CASSSQGGGPTYNEQFF
>TRBJ2-3|.|TRBV11-2|.
TGTGCCAGCAGCTTAGTTGGCGGTACCACAGATACGCAGTATTTT
CASSLVGGTTDTQYF
>TRBJ1-1|few|TRBV6-1|TRBD1
TGTGCCAGCAGTACACAGGGGCGTCCTGAAGCTTTCTTT
CASSTQGRPEAFF
>TRBJ2-1|.|TRBV9|.
TGTGCCAGCAGCGGATCGGGGGTGACTAGTACGAGCAATGAGCAGTTCTTC
CASSGSGVTSTSNEQFF
>TRBJ2-1|.|TRBV5-5|.
TGTGCCAGCAGCGGCGCGGGGTCATCCTACAATGAGCAGTTCTTC
CASSGAGSSYNEQFF
>TRBJ2-3|.|TRBV5-1|TRBD2
TGCGCCAGCAGCTTAGGTAGCGGGGGCACAGATACGCAGTATTTT
CASSLGSGGTDTQYF
>TRBJ2-6|.|TRBV2|.
TGTGCCAGCAGTGAGAGGGAATCTGGGGCCAACGTCCTGACTTTC
CASSERESGANVLTF
>TRBJ1-6|once|TRBV27|.
TGTGCCAGCACCTTGGCGGGGGGCGGGAATTCACCCCTCCACTTT
CASTLAGGGNSPLHF
>TRBJ2-3|.|TRBV5-6|.
TGTGCCAGCACCAGGAAAGGCCCAGATACGCAGTATTTT
CASTRKGPDTQYF
>TRBJ2-3|.|TRBV5-1|TRBD2
TGCGCCAGCAGCTCCCCCGGGACTAGCGGGGGAAAGCAGTATTTT
CASSSPGTSGGKQYF
>TRBJ2-1|few|TRBV19|.
TGTGCCACTTCTCTGGACAAGGGCAATGAGCAGTTCTTC
CATSLDKGNEQFF
>TRBJ2-7|.|TRBV4-1|.
TGCGCCAGCAGCCAAGACCAGGACAACTACGAGCAGTACTTC
CASSQDQDNYEQYF
>TRBJ2-5|once|TRBV6-1|TRBD1
TGTGCCAGCAGGGGACAGGATTTTGTTGAGACCCAGTACTTC
CASRGQDFVETQYF
>TRBJ2-1|.|TRBV29-1|TRBD2
TGCAGCGTGGGACTAGCCTCCCACCTAAAACCTGAGCAGTTCTTC
CSVGLASHLKPEQFF
>TRBJ1-5|.|TRBV10-3|.
TGTGCCATCAGTGAAGAGGGCAATCAGCCCCAGCATTTT
CAISEEGNQPQHF